This T cell receptor (beta chain) originates from a study of T-cell memory formation after mild COVID-19. General study results and limits: While clones contracting from day 15 to 85 were balanced between CD4 and CD8, later expanders leaned CD4+.

The count of this clonotype is one. Its antigen remains unidentified. Each CDR3 protein gets one entry after TCRdb re-called the 5' RACE reads with MiXCR. Here the sample spans 400,000 or so distinct CDR3 sequences, around 21% being singletons. This TCR was sampled from an adult woman who had mild COVID-19 (a few samples of this study predate the infection). Cell type and time point are not known. Material: PBMCs or a T cell subset sorted from them (not recorded which).

CDR3 bases: TGTGCCATCAGTGAGCCCCGGGTGGAGACCCAGTACTTC. Its translation is CAISEPRVETQYF. V is TRBV10-3 and J is TRBJ2-5; D remains ambiguous. The CDR3 has 13 amino acids. The germline V and J ends were trimmed by 2 bases and 5 bases, with 9 bases remaining between them. Germline values: CDR1 ENHRY, CDR2 SYGVKD.